This TCR beta chain stems from a study of cytomegalovirus exposure and HLA in healthy donors. This PCR relied on a set of 60 Vbeta primers and 13 Jbeta primers. TCRdb keeps only in-frame clones here, not all; method: immunoSEQ multiplex PCR. This table has over 150,000 clones, roughly 74% appearing once. Per germline, CDR1 WNHNN and CDR2 SYGVQD (reference sequence). Trimming shortened V by 0 bases and J by 14 bases, and 20 bases separated the two germline ends. The CDR3 is 15 amino acids. What was sequenced was PBMCs. The receptor's source is a man aged 18 to 30 in good health and CMV-seronegative. The chain recombines TRBV10-1 with TRBJ1-3; unclear D gene. DNA for the CDR3: TGCGCCAGCAGTGAGTCCCTGACATCTGGAAACATCGTATATTTT. It translates to CASSESLTSGNIVYF.